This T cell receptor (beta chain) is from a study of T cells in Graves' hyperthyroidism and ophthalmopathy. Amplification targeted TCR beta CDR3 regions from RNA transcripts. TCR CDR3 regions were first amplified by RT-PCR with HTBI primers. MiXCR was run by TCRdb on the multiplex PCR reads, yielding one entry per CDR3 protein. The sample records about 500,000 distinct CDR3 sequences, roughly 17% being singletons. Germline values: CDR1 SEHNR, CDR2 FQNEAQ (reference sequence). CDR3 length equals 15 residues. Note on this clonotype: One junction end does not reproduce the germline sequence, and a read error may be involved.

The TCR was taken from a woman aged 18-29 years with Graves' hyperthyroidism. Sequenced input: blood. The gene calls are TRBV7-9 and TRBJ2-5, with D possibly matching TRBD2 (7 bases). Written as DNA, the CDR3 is TGTGCCAGCGGGGTGGGGACGGGGGGCCAAGAGGCCCAGTACTTC. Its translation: CASGVGTGGQEAQYF.